This T cell receptor (beta chain) derives from a study of T-cell reconstitution after alpha-beta-depleted transplantation in children. The TCRbeta library incorporated unique molecular identifiers. TCRdb called the PCR reads again in MiXCR, with one record for every CDR3 protein. The sample has around 120,000 distinct CDR3 sequences, roughly 23% seen once; the top ten hold roughly a tenth. This clonotype appeared many times. V was clipped by 4 bases and J by 3 bases; unmatched bases: 5. The CDR3 is 13 residues long. The V gene's germline CDR1 is SQVTM and CDR2 ANQGSEA. The receptor comes from a male patient aged 2 to 10 who had a stem cell transplant for chronic granulomatous disease, so the T cells may come from the graft donor. The material sequenced was PBMCs, mostly from graft donor cells, taken 180 days after TCRalphabeta/CD19-depleted stem cell transplant. The rearrangement uses TRBV29-1 and TRBJ2-7; the match to TRBD1 covers 8 bases. CDR3 in DNA: TGCAGCGTTGGACCTACAGGGGGCTACGAGCAGTACTTC. It encodes CSVGPTGGYEQYF.